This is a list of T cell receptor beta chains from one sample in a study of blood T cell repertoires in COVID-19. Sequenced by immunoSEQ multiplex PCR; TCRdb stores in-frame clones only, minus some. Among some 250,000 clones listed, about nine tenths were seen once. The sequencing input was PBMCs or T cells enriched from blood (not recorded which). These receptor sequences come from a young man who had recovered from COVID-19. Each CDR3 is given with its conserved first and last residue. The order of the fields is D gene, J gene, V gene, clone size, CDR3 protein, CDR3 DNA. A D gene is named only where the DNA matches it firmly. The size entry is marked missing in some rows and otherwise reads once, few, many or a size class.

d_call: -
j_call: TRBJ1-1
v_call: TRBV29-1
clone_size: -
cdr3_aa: CSVGVGGPNTEAFF
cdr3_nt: TGCAGCGTTGGAGTGGGGGGACCGAACACTGAAGCTTTCTTT

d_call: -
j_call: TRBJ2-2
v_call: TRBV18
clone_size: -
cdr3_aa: CASSPGAGELFF
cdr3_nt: TGTGCCAGCTCACCAGGAGCGGGGGAGCTGTTTTTT

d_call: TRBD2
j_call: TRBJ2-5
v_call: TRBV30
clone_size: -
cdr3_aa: CASSGGLQKTQYF
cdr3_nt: TGTGCTTCTAGCGGGGGGCTCCAAAAGACCCAGTACTTC

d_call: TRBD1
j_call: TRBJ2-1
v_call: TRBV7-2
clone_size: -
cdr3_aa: CASAAGGNMNEQFF
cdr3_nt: TGTGCCAGCGCTGCAGGGGGAAATATGAATGAGCAGTTCTTC

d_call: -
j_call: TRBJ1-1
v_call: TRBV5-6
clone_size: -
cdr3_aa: CASSLARVEAEGFPEAFF
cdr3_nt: TGTGCCAGCAGCTTGGCCCGTGTGGAGGCGGAAGGATTCCCTGAAGCTTTCTTT

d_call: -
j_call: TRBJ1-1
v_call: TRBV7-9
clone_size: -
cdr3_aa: CASSLAQGVTEAFF
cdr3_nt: TGTGCCAGCAGCTTAGCGCAAGGGGTGACTGAAGCTTTCTTT

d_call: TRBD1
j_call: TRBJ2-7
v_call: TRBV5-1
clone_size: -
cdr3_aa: CASSFGEGAHYEQYF
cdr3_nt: TGCGCCAGCAGCTTTGGAGAGGGGGCCCACTACGAGCAGTACTTC

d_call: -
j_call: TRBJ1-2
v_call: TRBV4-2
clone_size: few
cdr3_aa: CASSQAPGQVGYGYTF
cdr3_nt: TGTGCCAGCAGCCAAGCACCGGGACAAGTCGGCTATGGCTACACCTTC

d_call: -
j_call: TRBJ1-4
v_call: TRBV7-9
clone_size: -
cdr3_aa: CASSLAAEKLFF
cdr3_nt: TGTGCCAGCAGCCTAGCCGCGGAAAAACTGTTTTTT

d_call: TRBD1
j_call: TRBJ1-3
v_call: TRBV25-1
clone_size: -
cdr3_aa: CASTRSGGGAGNTIYF
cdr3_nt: TGTGCCAGCACCCGGTCCGGAGGGGGCGCTGGAAACACCATATATTTT

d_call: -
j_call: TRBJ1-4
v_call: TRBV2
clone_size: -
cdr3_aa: CASSERSGRTNEKLFF
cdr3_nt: TGTGCCAGCAGTGAAAGGTCGGGAAGAACTAATGAAAAACTGTTTTTT

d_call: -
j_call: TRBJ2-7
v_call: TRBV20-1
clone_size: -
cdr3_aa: CSASLGATGEQYF
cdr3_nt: TGCAGTGCTAGTCTAGGGGCTACGGGCGAGCAGTACTTC

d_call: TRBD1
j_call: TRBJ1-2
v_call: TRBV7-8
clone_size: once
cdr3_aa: CASSPRDRGFGAYGYTF
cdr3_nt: TGTGCCAGCAGCCCTCGGGACAGGGGGTTCGGAGCCTATGGCTACACCTTC

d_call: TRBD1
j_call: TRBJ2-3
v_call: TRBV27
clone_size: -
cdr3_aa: CASRPGTGRTDTQYF
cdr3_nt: TGTGCCAGCAGACCCGGGACAGGGCGCACAGATACGCAGTATTTT

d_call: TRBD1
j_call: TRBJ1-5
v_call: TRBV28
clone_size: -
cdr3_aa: CATSGGRGNQPQHF
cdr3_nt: TGTGCCACCTCAGGGGGCCGGGGCAATCAGCCCCAGCATTTT

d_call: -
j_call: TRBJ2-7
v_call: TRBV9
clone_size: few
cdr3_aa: CASSVLGWGPSVEQYF
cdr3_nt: TGTGCCAGCAGCGTACTCGGCTGGGGACCTAGCGTGGAGCAGTACTTC

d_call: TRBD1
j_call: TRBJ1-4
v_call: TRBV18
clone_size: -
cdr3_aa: CASSQGQVEEKLFF
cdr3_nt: TGTGCCAGCTCGCAGGGACAGGTGGAAGAAAAACTGTTTTTT

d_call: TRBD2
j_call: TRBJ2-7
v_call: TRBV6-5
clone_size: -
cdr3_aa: CASSPGTSGTHEQYF
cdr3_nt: TGTGCCAGCAGTCCCGGGACTAGCGGGACCCACGAGCAGTACTTC

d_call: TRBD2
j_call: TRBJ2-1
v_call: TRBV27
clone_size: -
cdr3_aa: CASRRASGLHNEQFF
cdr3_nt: TGTGCCAGCAGACGGGCTAGCGGACTCCACAATGAGCAGTTCTTC

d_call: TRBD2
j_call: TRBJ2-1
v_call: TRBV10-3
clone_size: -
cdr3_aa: CAISSLATSGRIDEQFF
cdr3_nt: TGTGCCATCAGTTCCCTCGCGACTAGCGGGAGGATCGATGAGCAGTTCTTC

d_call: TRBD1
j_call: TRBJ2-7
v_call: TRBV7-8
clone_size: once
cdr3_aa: CASSVGQHYEQYF
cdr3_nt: TGTGCCAGCAGCGTGGGACAGCACTACGAGCAGTACTTC

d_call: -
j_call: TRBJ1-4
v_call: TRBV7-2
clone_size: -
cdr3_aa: CASSLEPGTEKLFF
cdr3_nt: TGTGCCAGCAGCTTAGAACCGGGGACAGAAAAACTGTTTTTT

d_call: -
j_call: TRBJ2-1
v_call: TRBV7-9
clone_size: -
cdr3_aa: CASSLGVGSLTYNEQFF
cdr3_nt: TGTGCCAGCAGCTTAGGAGTCGGGAGCCTTACCTACAATGAGCAGTTCTTC

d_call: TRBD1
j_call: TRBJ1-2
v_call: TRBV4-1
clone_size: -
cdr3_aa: CASSHVGQGNGYTF
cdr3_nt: TGCGCCAGCAGCCACGTCGGACAGGGGAATGGCTACACCTTC

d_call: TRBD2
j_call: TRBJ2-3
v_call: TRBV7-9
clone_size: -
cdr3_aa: CASSFRGGGPVTDTQYF
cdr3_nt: TGTGCCAGCAGCTTTAGGGGCGGGGGGCCTGTCACAGATACGCAGTATTTT

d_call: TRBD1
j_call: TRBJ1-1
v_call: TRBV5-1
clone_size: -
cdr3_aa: CASSSSTGRGAEAFF
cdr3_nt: TGCGCCAGCAGCTCTTCGACAGGGCGCGGAGCTGAAGCTTTCTTT

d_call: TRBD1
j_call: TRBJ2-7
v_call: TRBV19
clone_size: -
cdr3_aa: CASSIWAGGDEQYF
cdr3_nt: TGTGCCAGTAGTATTTGGGCAGGGGGCGACGAGCAGTACTTC

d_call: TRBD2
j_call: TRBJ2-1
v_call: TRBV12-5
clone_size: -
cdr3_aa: CASGSLAGLYNEQFF
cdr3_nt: TGTGCTAGTGGCTCTCTAGCGGGGTTATACAATGAGCAGTTCTTC